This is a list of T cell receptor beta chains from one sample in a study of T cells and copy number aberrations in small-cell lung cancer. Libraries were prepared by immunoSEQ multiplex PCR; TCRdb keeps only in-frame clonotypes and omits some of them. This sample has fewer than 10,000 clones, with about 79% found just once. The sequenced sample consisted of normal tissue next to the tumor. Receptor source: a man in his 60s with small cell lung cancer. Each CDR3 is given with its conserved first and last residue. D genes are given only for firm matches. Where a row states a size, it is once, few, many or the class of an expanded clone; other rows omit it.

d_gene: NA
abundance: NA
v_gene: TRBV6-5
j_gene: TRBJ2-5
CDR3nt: TGTGCCAGCAGCTCGGAGTGGCAGAACCAAGAGACCCAGTACTTC
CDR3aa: CASSSEWQNQETQYF

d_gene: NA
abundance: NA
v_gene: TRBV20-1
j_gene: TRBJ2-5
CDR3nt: TGCAGTGTATGGGGCCAAGAGACCCAGTACTTC
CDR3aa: CSVWGQETQYF

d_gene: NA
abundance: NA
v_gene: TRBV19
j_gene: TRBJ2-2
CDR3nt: TGTGCCAGTAGTCTCCCGCCCGGGGAGCTGTTTTTT
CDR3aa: CASSLPPGELFF

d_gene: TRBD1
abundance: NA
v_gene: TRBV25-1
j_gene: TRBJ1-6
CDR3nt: TGTGCCAGCAGTGACTCCCGACAGGGCCATTCACCCCTCCACTTT
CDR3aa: CASSDSRQGHSPLHF

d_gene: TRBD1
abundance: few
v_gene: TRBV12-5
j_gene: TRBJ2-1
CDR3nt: TGTGCTAGTGGTTTAATCTCCGGGACAGTCGCCTACAATGAGCAGTTCTTC
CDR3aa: CASGLISGTVAYNEQFF

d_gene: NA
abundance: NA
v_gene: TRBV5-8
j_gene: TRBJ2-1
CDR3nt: TGTGCCAGCAGCTTGGGTGGGCGATCGTACAATGAGCAGTTCTTC
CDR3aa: CASSLGGRSYNEQFF

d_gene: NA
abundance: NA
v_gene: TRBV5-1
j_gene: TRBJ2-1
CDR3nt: TGCGCCAGCAGCAGGGGGGATAGTGGTCCAGTGTATGAGCAGTTCTTC
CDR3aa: CASSRGDSGPVYEQFF

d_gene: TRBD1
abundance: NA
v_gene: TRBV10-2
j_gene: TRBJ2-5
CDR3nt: TGCGCCAGCAGTGAAGCGGACAGGTGGGAGACCCAGTACTTC
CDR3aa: CASSEADRWETQYF

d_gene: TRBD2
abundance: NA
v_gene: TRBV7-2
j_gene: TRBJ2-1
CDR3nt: TGTGCCAGCAGCTTAGTTCCAGCGGGAGGGTACAATGAGCAGTTCTTC
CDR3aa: CASSLVPAGGYNEQFF

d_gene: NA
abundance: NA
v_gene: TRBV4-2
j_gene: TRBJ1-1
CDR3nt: TGTGCCAGCAGCCAAGATCAGGGGAGCACTGAAGCTTTCTTT
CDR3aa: CASSQDQGSTEAFF

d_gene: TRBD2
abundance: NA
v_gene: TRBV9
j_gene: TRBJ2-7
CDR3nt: TGTGCCAGCAGCGCCGGGGGGACTGGGTCCTACGAGCAGTACTTC
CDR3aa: CASSAGGTGSYEQYF

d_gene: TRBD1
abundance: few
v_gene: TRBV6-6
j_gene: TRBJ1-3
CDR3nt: TGTGCCAGCAGCCCCAGGGACAGGGTGGGAAACACCATATATTTT
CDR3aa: CASSPRDRVGNTIYF

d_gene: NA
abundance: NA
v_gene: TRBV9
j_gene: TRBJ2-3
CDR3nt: TGTGCCAGCAGCGTGGACTACACAGATACGCAGTATTTT
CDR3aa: CASSVDYTDTQYF

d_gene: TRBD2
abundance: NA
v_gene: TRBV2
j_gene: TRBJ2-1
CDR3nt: TGTGCCAGCAGTGAAACTAGCGGGAGGGCCTTAACTGAGCAGTTCTTC
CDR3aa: CASSETSGRALTEQFF

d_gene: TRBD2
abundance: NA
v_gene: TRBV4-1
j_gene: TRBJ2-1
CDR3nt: TGCGCCAGCAGCCAAGATCTCTCGGGACTAGTCTTCAATGAGCAGTTCTTC
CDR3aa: CASSQDLSGLVFNEQFF

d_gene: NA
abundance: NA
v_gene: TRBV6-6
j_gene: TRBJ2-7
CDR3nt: TGTGCCAGCAGTTTCTCTCCAGCCAACTACGAGCAGTACTTC
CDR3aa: CASSFSPANYEQYF

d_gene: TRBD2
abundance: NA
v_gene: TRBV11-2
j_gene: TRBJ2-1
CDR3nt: TGTGCCAGCAGCTTAGCGGCTAGCGGGAGGGCAAGAAATGAGCAGTTCTTC
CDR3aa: CASSLAASGRARNEQFF

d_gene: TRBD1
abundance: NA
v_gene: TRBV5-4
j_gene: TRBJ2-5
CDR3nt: TGTGCCAGCAGCTGGGGACAGGGCCAAGAGACCCAGTACTTC
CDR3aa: CASSWGQGQETQYF

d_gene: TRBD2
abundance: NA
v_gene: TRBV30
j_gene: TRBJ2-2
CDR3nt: TGTGCCTGGAGTGTGGGACTAGCACGCACCGGGGAGCTGTTTTTT
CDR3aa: CAWSVGLARTGELFF

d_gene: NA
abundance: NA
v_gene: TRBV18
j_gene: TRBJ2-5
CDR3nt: TGTGCCAGCTCGCTTCACGAGACCCAGTACTTC
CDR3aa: CASSLHETQYF

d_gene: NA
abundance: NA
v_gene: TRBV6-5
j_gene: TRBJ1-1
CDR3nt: TGTGCCAGCAGCCGGACAGTGAACACTGAAGCTTTCTTT
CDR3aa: CASSRTVNTEAFF

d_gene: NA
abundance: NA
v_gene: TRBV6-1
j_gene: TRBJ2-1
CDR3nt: TGTGCCAGCAGTGCCCCCCCGGAGCGGGCTTGGATGAATGAGCAGTTCTTC
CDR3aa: CASSAPPERAWMNEQFF

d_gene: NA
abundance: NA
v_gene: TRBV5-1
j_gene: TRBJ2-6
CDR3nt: TGCGCCAGCCGGCGAGACGGTGGGGCCAACGTCCTGACTTTC
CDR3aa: CASRRDGGANVLTF

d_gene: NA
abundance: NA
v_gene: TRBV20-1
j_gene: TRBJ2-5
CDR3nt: TGCAGTGCTATTCTCGGAGAGACCCAGTACTTC
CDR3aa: CSAILGETQYF

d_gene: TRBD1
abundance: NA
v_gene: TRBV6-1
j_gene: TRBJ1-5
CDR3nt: TGTGCCAGCAGTGTGGGACAGGAGACTCAGCCCCAGCATTTT
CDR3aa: CASSVGQETQPQHF

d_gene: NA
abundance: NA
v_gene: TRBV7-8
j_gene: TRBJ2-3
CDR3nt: TGTGCCAGCAGCTCCTACTTTAGCGGCGCAGATACGCAGTATTTT
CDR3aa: CASSSYFSGADTQYF

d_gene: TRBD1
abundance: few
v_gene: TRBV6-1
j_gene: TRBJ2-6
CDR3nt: TGTGCCAGCAGTAGACTACAGGGGCAGGCCAACGTCCTGACTTTC
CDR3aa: CASSRLQGQANVLTF

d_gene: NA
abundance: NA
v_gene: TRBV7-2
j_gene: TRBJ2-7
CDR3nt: TGTGCCAGCAGCTTACCAGGAGTCCCCCAAGGCGAGCAGTACTTC
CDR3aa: CASSLPGVPQGEQYF

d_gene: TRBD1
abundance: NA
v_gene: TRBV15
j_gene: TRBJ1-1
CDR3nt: TGTGCCACCAGCTCGACAGGGTTGGGCACTGAAGCTTTCTTT
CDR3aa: CATSSTGLGTEAFF

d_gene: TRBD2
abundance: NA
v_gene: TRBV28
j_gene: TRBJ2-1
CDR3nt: TGTGCCAGCAGTTTAGCCAGCGGGAAGTACTACAATGAGCAGTTCTTC
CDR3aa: CASSLASGKYYNEQFF

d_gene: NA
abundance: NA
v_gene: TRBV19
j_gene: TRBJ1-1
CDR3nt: TGTGCCAGTAGTACTACAGGGAGGACTGAAGCTTTCTTT
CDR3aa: CASSTTGRTEAFF

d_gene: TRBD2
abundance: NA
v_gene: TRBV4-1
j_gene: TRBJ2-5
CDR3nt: TGCGCCAGCAGCCTGGGACTAGCGGACCAAGAGACCCAGTACTTC
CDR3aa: CASSLGLADQETQYF

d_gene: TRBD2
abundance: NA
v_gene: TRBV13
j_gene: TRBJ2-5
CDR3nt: TGTGCCAGCAGCTTAGGGCTAGCTAGCGGAGAGACCCAGTACTTC
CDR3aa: CASSLGLASGETQYF

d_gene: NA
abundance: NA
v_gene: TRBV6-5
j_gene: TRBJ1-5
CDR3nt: TGTGCCAGCAGGCCCGGGGAGAGGGGCAATCAGCCCCAGCATTTT
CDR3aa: CASRPGERGNQPQHF

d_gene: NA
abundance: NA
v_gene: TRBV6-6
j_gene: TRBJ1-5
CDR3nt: TGTGCCAGCAGTTACTCGAAGAATCAGCCCCAGCATTTT
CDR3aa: CASSYSKNQPQHF

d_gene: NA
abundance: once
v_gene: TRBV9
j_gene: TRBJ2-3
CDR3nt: TGTGCCAGCAGCGTAGGGATCCCAGATACGCAGTATTTT
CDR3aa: CASSVGIPDTQYF

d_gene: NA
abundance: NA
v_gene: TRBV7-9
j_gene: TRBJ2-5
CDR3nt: TGTGCCAGCAGCTTAAAAGACAGGCGGAAAGAGACCCAGTACTTC
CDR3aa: CASSLKDRRKETQYF

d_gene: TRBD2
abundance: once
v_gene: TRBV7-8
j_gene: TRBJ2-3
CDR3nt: TGTGCCAGCAGCTCTCCTCCCGGGACTAGCGGGAGTGTGGGCACAGATACGCAGTATTTT
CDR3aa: CASSSPPGTSGSVGTDTQYF

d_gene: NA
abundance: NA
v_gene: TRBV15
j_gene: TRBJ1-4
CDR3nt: TGTGCCACCAGCAGAGCACGTGAGGCCCTCGAGGATTTTAATGAAAAACTGTTTTTT
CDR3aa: CATSRAREALEDFNEKLFF

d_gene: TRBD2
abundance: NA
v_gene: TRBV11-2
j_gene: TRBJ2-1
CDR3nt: TGTGCCAGCAGCCTAGCGGGAGTGACGTACGGTGAGCAGTTCTTC
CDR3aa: CASSLAGVTYGEQFF

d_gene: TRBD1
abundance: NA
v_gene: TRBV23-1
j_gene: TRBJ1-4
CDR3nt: TGCGCCAGCAGTCAATCCCAGGACAGGGGGCGACGGTATGGGGATGAAAAACTGTTTTTT
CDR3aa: CASSQSQDRGRRYGDEKLFF

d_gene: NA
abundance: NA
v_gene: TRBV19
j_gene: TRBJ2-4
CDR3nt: TGTGCCAGTACCAGTCTCGGGCCAGCCAAAAACATTCAGTACTTC
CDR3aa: CASTSLGPAKNIQYF

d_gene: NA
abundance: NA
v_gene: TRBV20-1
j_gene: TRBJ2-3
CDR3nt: TGCAGTGCTAGAGTCTCAGATACGCAGTATTTT
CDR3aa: CSARVSDTQYF

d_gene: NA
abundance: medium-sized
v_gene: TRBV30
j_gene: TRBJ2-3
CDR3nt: TGTGCCTGGGGGGTCGGGGGTCTGGATACGCAGTATTTT
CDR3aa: CAWGVGGLDTQYF

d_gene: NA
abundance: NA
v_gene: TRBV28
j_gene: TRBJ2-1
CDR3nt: TGTGCCAGCAGTTGGGGGCTGGACTATTCTTACAGGATCTTC
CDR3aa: CASSWGLDYSYRIF

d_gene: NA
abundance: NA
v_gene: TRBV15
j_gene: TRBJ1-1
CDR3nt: TGTGCCACCAGCAGAGATAGAGGGTTTAACACTGAAGCTTTCTTT
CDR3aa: CATSRDRGFNTEAFF

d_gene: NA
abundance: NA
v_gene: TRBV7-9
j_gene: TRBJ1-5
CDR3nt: TGTGCCAGCAGCTACGGGACGGCTAGCAATCAGCCCCAGCATTTT
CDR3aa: CASSYGTASNQPQHF

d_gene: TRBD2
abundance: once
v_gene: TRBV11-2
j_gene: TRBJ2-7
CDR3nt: TGTGCCAGCAGCCTAGCGGGAGGGCCCTTTTCCTACGAGCAGTACTTC
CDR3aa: CASSLAGGPFSYEQYF

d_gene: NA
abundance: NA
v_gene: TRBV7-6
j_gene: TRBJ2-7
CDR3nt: TGTGCCAGCAGCTTAGAGGCAGGGAGTTACGAGCAGTACTTC
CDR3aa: CASSLEAGSYEQYF

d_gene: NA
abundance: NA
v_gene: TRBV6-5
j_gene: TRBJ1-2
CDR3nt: TGTGCCAGCAGTTACGGGAGGAGCTGGTATGGCTACACCTTC
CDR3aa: CASSYGRSWYGYTF

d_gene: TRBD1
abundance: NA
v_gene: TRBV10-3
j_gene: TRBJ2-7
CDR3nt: TGTGCCATCAGTGCGTCCGGGGGACAGGGGGGTTACGAGCAGTACTTC
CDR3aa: CAISASGGQGGYEQYF

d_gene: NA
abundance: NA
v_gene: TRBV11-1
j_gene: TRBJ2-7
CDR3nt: TGTACCAGCAGCTTAGCTCTGAGCTCCTACGAGCAGTACTTC
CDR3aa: CTSSLALSSYEQYF

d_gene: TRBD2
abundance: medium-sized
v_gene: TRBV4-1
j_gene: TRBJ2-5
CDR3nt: TGCGCCAGCAGCCACCTCCTAGCGGCAGTGGAGACCCAGTACTTC
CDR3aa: CASSHLLAAVETQYF

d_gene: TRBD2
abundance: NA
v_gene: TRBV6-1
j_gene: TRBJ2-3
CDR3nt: TGTGCCAGCACCGAGCGGGACACAGATACGCAGTATTTT
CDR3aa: CASTERDTDTQYF

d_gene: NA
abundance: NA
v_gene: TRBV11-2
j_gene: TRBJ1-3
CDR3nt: TGTGCCAGCAGCTTTACACATCAAGCTGGAAACACCATATATTTT
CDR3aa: CASSFTHQAGNTIYF

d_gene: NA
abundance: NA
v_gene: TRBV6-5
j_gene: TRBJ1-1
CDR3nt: TGTGCCAGCACCCCGGGACAACAGACTGAAACTTTCTTT
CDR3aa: CASTPGQQTETFF

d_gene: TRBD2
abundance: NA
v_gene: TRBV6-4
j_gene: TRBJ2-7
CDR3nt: TGTGCCAGCAGCGTTCTAGCGGGGACCTCCTACGAGCAGTACTTC
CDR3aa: CASSVLAGTSYEQYF

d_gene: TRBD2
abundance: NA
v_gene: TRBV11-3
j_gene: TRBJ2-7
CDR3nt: TGTGCCAGCAGCCTGGGACTAGCGGGAGCTTCTTTTAGACCCTCCTACGAGCAGTACTTC
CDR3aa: CASSLGLAGASFRPSYEQYF

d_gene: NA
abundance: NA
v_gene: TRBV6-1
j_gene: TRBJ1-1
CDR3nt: TGTGCCAGCAGTCCCATAGCCGGGGTGAACACTGAAGCTTTCTTT
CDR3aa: CASSPIAGVNTEAFF